This T cell receptor (beta chain) was observed in a study of T cell repertoires in cytomegalovirus infection. Study-wide context: As its CMV epitopes, the study selected recently identified HLA-C-restricted and well-studied HLA-B-restricted targets. Indications of both CMV infection and matching HLA type were provided by public TCR beta signatures.

Details on this clonotype: Its antigen remains unknown.

Study results and limitations: Carriers of CMV plus the relevant HLA were identified by cumulative public TCR beta family frequency. CMV-specific TCR beta clonotypes restricted by HLA-C were the ones dominating the ex vivo response.

Deletions cut 0 bases from V and 3 bases from J, with 12 bases between. CDR3 size: 15 residues. Germline V gives CDR1 MNHEY, CDR2 SVGAGI. TCRdb re-called the reads through MiXCR, storing one row per CDR3 protein. The sample consists of approximately 990,000 distinct CDR3 sequences, about a third of them appearing once. The TCR was taken from a human donor in good health (CMV status not recorded). Some clones in this sample may be carry-over from other donors' samples. This specimen was cultured CD8+ T cells from PBMCs, taken from culture after CMV antigen stimulation. The chain couples TRBV6-5 to TRBJ2-7, with D possibly TRBD1 on 5 matching bases. Written as DNA, the CDR3 is TGTGCCAGCAGTTACTCGCAGGGCGGTAGCTACGAGCAGTACTTC. Translating gives CASSYSQGGSYEQYF.